Described below is a single T cell receptor (beta chain) sequence and its context. The antigen is undetermined. TCRdb re-called the reads with MiXCR, one entry per CDR3 protein. The sample has a few hundred thousand distinct CDR3 sequences, almost 40% seen once; the top ten hold over 45%. The germline V and J ends were trimmed by 6 bases and 1 base, with 12 bases remaining between them. Looked up from germline, CDR1 is SNHLY and CDR2 is FYNNEI. This CDR3 has 14 residues. The data are from a study of T cell repertoires in cytomegalovirus infection. On the study more broadly: CMV epitopes that were recently identified and HLA-C-restricted were used alongside well-studied HLA-B-restricted ones.

Findings and limits, study-wide: Ex vivo responses were dominated by HLA-C-restricted CMV-specific TCR beta clonotypes. There were carriers of CMV plus the relevant HLA, and cumulative public TCR beta family frequency identified them.

The sequence was obtained from a human donor in good health (CMV status not recorded). Some clones in this sample may be carry-over from other donors' samples. Sequenced material: cultured PBMCs, taken from culture after CMV antigen stimulation. The chain joins TRBV2 to TRBJ1-2, with D tentatively TRBD1 (6 bases). DNA of the CDR3: TGTGCCAGCAGCAAAAACAGGGATAACTATGGCTACACCTTC. Translating it yields CASSKNRDNYGYTF.